This TCR beta chain was sequenced in a study of T cell responses to AZD1222 COVID-19 vaccine. Whole-study results and caveats: Repertoires were sampled only after the peak T cell response.

The CDR3 runs 14 residues. V dropped 4 bases and J dropped 5; count of bases not matched to a gene: 11. CDR1 and CDR2 (germline): SQVTM, ANQGSEA. This clone was counted a few times. Its antigen is not known. Data came from immunoSEQ multiplex PCR; TCRdb stores just in-frame clones and leaves some out. This table holds approximately 100,000 clones, under 95% found once. The receptor comes from an adult in good health. The sample here was peripheral blood, taken on day 0 of AZD1222 vaccination. This sequence joins TRBV29-1 and TRBJ2-7; 7 bases agree with TRBD2. The CDR3 spells CSVVGGESGHEQYF. In DNA form, the CDR3 reads TGCAGCGTTGTGGGGGGGGAAAGCGGACACGAGCAGTACTTC.